These 4 T cell receptor beta chains came from one sample sequenced in a study of blood T cell repertoires in COVID-19. Measured with immunoSEQ multiplex PCR; TCRdb has only the in-frame clones, and not every one. In the table there are under 250,000 clones, roughly four fifths of which are singletons. Source material: PBMCs or T cells enriched from blood (not recorded which). Source of these receptors: a woman aged 40 to 49 who had been exposed to COVID-19.

The V and J genes are TRBV2 and TRBJ1-4; no clear D. The CDR3 totals 15 residues. V lost 10 bases and J 2 bases, leaving 17 bases between the germline ends. Germline V gene lookup returns CDR1 SNHLY and CDR2 FYNNEI. The CDR3 here is CATLPEQLTNEKLFF. Written as DNA, the CDR3 is TGTGCCACTCTACCAGAACAGCTTACTAATGAAAAACTGTTTTTT.

This clone came up once. This rearrangement joins TRBV5-1 to TRBJ2-2; D remains ambiguous. Germline lookup yields CDR1 SGHRS and CDR2 YFSETQ. The CDR3 spans 15 residues. V lost 0 bases and J lost 2, with 8 bases in between. CDR3 DNA sequence: TGCGCCAGCAGCTTGGGACAAGTAAACACCGGGGAGCTGTTTTTT. Protein product: CASSLGQVNTGELFF.

This chain links TRBV7-9 with TRBJ1-4, with 7 bases identical to TRBD1. This CDR3 comprises 15 residues. CDR1 and CDR2 (germline): SEHNR, FQNEAQ (reference sequence). V shed 5 bases, J shed 5 bases, and the junction held 8 bases outside the gene matches. This CDR3 is CASSKTRDSNEKLFF. In DNA, the CDR3 is TGTGCCAGCAGCAAAACTAGGGACAGCAATGAAAAACTGTTTTTT.

V gene TRBV5-1 combines with J gene TRBJ2-3; D perhaps matches TRBD2 (7 bases). CDR1 and CDR2 (germline): SGHRS, YFSETQ. The ends were cut back, 3 bases at V and 0 bases at J, with 17 bases in the middle. The CDR3 totals 17 residues. The CDR3: CASSSGRGSLSTDTQYF. CDR3 nucleotides: TGCGCCAGCAGCTCTGGGAGGGGGAGTCTTAGCACAGATACGCAGTATTTT.